The 21 T cell receptor beta chains reported below all come from one sample, sequenced in a study of shared clonotypes between healthy human individuals. TCRdb keeps only in-frame clones here, not all; method: immunoSEQ multiplex PCR. The table records millions of clones, approximately 95% of them present only once. Sequenced sample: naive CD4+ T cells sorted from blood. Subset given: CD45RA+ positively selected. The source is a young man in good health.

The chain links TRBV5-5 to TRBJ2-7; 11 nucleotides line up with TRBD2. V shed 4 bases and J 2 bases; nucleotides not matched to a gene: 11. Germline CDR1 is SGHKS and CDR2 is YYEKEE (reference sequence). The CDR3 sequence is 17 residues long. The DNA of the CDR3 is TGTGCCAGCAGCCCCATGGCTGGTAGCGGGAGGGCCTACGAGCAGTACTTC. Its protein is CASSPMAGSGRAYEQYF. Filled out from reference TRBV5-5 and TRBJ2-7, the complete variable domain reads DAGVTQSPTHLIKTRGQQVTLRCSPISGHKSVSWYQQVLGQGPQFIFQYYEKEERGRGNFPDRFSARQFPNYSSELNVNALLLGDSALYLCASSPMAGSGRAYEQYFGPGTRLTVT.

The chain employs TRBV6-6 and TRBJ1-2; D gene uncertain. The CDR3 loop spans 15 amino acids. Trimming stripped 6 bases from V and 0 bases from J, with 14 bases between. Germline assignment: CDR1 MNHNY and CDR2 SVGAGI (reference sequence). CDR3: CASRSLDGANYGYTF. CDR3 nucleotides: TGTGCCAGCAGGAGTCTGGACGGAGCTAACTATGGCTACACCTTC.

The rearrangement joins TRBV27 to TRBJ1-4; maybe TRBD1 (6 bases). CDR1 MNHEY and CDR2 SMNVEV come from the germline V gene (reference sequence). The CDR3 covers 15 residues. Trimming cost V 7 bases and J 5 bases, with 17 bases left between them. The CDR3 loop reads CASNPSGQRNEKLFF. The CDR3 coding sequence is TGTGCCAGCAACCCATCAGGACAGAGAAATGAAAAACTGTTTTTT.

On this clone itself: Different DNA sequences within this sample yield the same CDR3. The chain has TRBV6-1 and TRBJ1-5; possible D gene TRBD1, 5 bases. Germline CDR1 reads MNHNS; CDR2 reads SASEGT. Trimming stripped 4 bases from V and 4 bases from J, with 8 bases between. The CDR3 loop spans 13 amino acids. The CDR3 loop reads CASSVEGNQPQHF. The DNA for the CDR3 is TGTGCCAGCAGTGTAGAGGGGAATCAGCCCCAGCATTTT.

This clone was recorded once. This sequence joins TRBV5-1 and TRBJ2-2; D may be TRBD2 (6 bases). CDR1 is SGHRS and CDR2 is YFSETQ in the germline V gene. This CDR3 has 15 residues. The V end was cut by 3 bases, the J end by 5 bases, with 14 bases between. CDR3 DNA: TGCGCCAGCAGCTCCCTCCTCGGGGGAACCGGGGAGCTGTTTTTT. Its translation: CASSSLLGGTGELFF.

V gene TRBV6-5 combines with J gene TRBJ2-5; D perhaps matches TRBD1 (7 bases). Trimming pared 4 bases from V and 5 bases from J, leaving 14 bases between. The CDR3 contains 14 residues. The germline gives CDR1 MNHEY, CDR2 SVGAGI. The CDR3 spells CASSSTAGGETQYF. Here the CDR3 DNA reads TGTGCCAGCAGTTCTACGGCAGGGGGGGAGACCCAGTACTTC.

The V call is TRBV5-4, the J call TRBJ1-1; D perhaps matches TRBD1 (5 bases). The V gene lost 0 bases and the J gene lost 5 bases, with 14 bases spanning the gap. Germline assignment: CDR1 SGHNT and CDR2 YYREEE (reference sequence). The CDR3 loop spans 15 amino acids. CDR3 loop: CASSLAVGALTEAFF. DNA of the CDR3: TGTGCCAGCAGCTTGGCCGTAGGGGCGCTGACTGAAGCTTTCTTT. Combining the CDR3 with reference TRBV5-4 and TRBJ1-1 gives the whole variable domain ETGVTQSPTHLIKTRGQQVTLRCSSQSGHNTVSWYQQALGQGPQFIFQYYREEENGRGNFPPRFSGLQFPNYSSELNVNALELDDSALYLCASSLAVGALTEAFFGQGTRLTVV.

This clone was seen just once. The V gene is TRBV7-2, the J gene TRBJ1-2; the D is unclear. Trimming removed 5 bases at V and 8 bases at J, with 18 bases between. Germline lookup yields CDR1 SGHTA and CDR2 FQGNSA. This CDR3 is 14 amino acids long. CDR3 protein: CASSPRTDYWGYTF. As DNA, the CDR3 is TGTGCCAGCAGCCCAAGGACTGATTATTGGGGCTACACCTTC. The whole variable domain, remainder taken from reference TRBV7-2 and TRBJ1-2, is GAGVSQSPSNKVTEKGKDVELRCDPISGHTALYWYRQSLGQGLEFLIYFQGNSAPDKSGLPSDRFSAERTGGSVSTLTIQRTQQEDSAVYLCASSPRTDYWGYTFGSGTRLTVV.

The CDR3 DNA reads as TGTGCCAGCAGCTTAGTAGAAGGGAATGAGCAGTTCTTC. Its protein is CASSLVEGNEQFF. The chain carries TRBV7-9 and TRBJ2-1; D is unresolved. V was shortened by 1 base and J by 7 bases, with 8 bases between the two germline ends. The CDR3 totals 13 residues. The germline gives CDR1 SEHNR, CDR2 FQNEAQ (reference sequence).

The chain has TRBV9 and TRBJ2-1, with D possibly called TRBD1 or TRBD2 (5 bases each). Germline V gene sequence: CDR1 SGDLS, CDR2 YYNGEE. V dropped 4 bases and J dropped 3 bases, with 14 bases sitting between them. The CDR3 contains 15 residues. The CDR3 here is CASSSPGPDYNEQFF. Written as DNA, the CDR3 is TGTGCCAGCAGCTCACCGGGACCAGACTACAATGAGCAGTTCTTC.

The V gene is TRBV4-1, the J gene TRBJ2-6; no definite D call. Germline V CDR1 and CDR2: MGHRA, YSYEKL. The CDR3 length is 16 residues. With 5 bases removed from V and 0 bases from J, the gap between germline ends came to 11 bases. The CDR3: CASSSMGISGANVLTF. Here the CDR3 DNA reads TGCGCCAGCAGCTCGATGGGCATCTCTGGGGCCAACGTCCTGACTTTC.

For the CDR3, the DNA is TGTGCCATCAGTGAGGCGGTTCGAGAGACCCAGTACTTC. Its translation is CAISEAVRETQYF. The genes are TRBV10-3 and TRBJ2-5; D is ambiguous. CDR1 ENHRY and CDR2 SYGVKD come from the germline V gene. With 2 bases removed from V and 4 bases from J, the gap between germline ends came to 8 bases. The CDR3 contains 13 residues.

The V call is TRBV4-1, the J call TRBJ1-4; D possibly corresponds to TRBD1 (5 bases). CDR1 and CDR2 from the germline V gene are MGHRA and YSYEKL. Trimming took 6 bases from V and 1 from J, leaving 9 bases between them. This CDR3 spans 14 amino acids. The CDR3 bases are TGCGCCAGCAGACGGCAGGGAACTAATGAAAAACTGTTTTTT. Translated: CASRRQGTNEKLFF.

This chain uses TRBV28 with TRBJ1-5, with 9 nucleotides matching TRBD1. CDR3 length: 16 amino acids. V gave up 6 bases and J gave up 5 bases; unmatched junction bases: 11. CDR1 is MDHEN, CDR2 SYDVKM, per germline. This chain's CDR3 is CASSPPRDRVDQPQHF. For the CDR3, the DNA is TGTGCCAGCAGCCCCCCCCGGGACAGGGTGGATCAGCCCCAGCATTTT.

This chain links TRBV6-6 with TRBJ1-6, with D unclear. V lost 5 bases and J 11 bases, leaving 10 bases between the germline ends. The CDR3 spans 12 residues. Germline assignment: CDR1 MNHNY and CDR2 SVGAGI (reference sequence). In DNA form, the CDR3 reads TGTGCCAGCAGTGACGGAATAGCACCCCTCCACTTT. Translated, it gives CASSDGIAPLHF.

Notes on this clone: This CDR3 is also generated by other DNA sequences in the sample. The chain couples TRBV5-4 to TRBJ1-1; D is unclear. This CDR3 comprises 13 residues. Germline-derived CDR1 and CDR2 are SGHNT and YYREEE (reference sequence). V was cut by 0 bases and J by 1 base, with 4 bases left in between. In DNA, the CDR3 is TGTGCCAGCAGCTTGGGAAGGAACACTGAAGCTTTCTTT. Its translation is CASSLGRNTEAFF.

This clone has just one count. A much more abundant neighbour one base away suggests this may be a read error. The V call is TRBV5-6, the J call TRBJ1-5; no definite D call. V lost 2 bases and J lost 2, with 5 bases in between. This CDR3 has 13 amino acids. CDR1 SGHDT and CDR2 YYEEEE come from the germline V gene. CDR3 sequence reads: CASSLMGNQPQHF. CDR3 in DNA: TGTGCCAGCAGCTTAATGGGCAATCAGCCCCAGCATTTT.

The chain is built from TRBV10-3 and TRBJ2-5, with 8 bases identical to TRBD2. The CDR3 has 17 residues. Germline-derived CDR1 and CDR2 are ENHRY and SYGVKD. The V gene end was trimmed by 0 bases and the J gene end by 4 bases; junction bases not matched to a gene: 10. The CDR3 nucleotides read TGTGCCATCAGTGAGTCGAAGGGACTAGGGCCCGGAGAGACCCAGTACTTC. It codes for CAISESKGLGPGETQYF.

The CDR3 bases are TGTGCCAGCAGCTTAGGTTGGGGGTTTGAGACAGGGGTAGGCTACACCTTC. This codes for CASSLGWGFETGVGYTF. This chain links TRBV7-6 with TRBJ1-2; 8 nucleotides line up with TRBD1. This CDR3 contains 17 residues. Germline V gene sequence: CDR1 SGHVS, CDR2 FNYEAQ. The junction had 15 bases not matched to a gene; V was cut back by 1 base and J by 8 bases.

The CDR3, as DNA: TGTGCCAGCAGTCAAAGGGGGCAGAGTGAAAAACTGTTTTTT. It is translated as CASSQRGQSEKLFF. This chain connects TRBV27 to TRBJ1-4; 7 positions agree with TRBD1. With V trimmed by 5 bases and J by 7 bases, 7 bases remained unmatched. CDR1 and CDR2 (germline): MNHEY, SMNVEV (reference sequence). The CDR3 extends over 14 amino acids. Complete variable domain (other parts from reference TRBV27 and TRBJ1-4): EAQVTQNPRYLITVTGKKLTVTCSQNMNHEYMSWYRQDPGLGLRQIYYSMNVEVTDKGDVPEGYKVSRKEKRNFPLILESPSPNQTSLYFCASSQRGQSEKLFFGSGTQLSVL.

Turning to this clone: At the DNA level, this CDR3 is encoded by other sequences in the same sample as well. V gene TRBV5-1 combines with J gene TRBJ2-5; 7 bases are shared with TRBD2. CDR3 length: 14 amino acids. The junction had 8 bases not matched to a gene; V was cut back by 5 bases and J by 4 bases. Germline V gene data show CDR1 as SGHRS and CDR2 as YFSETQ. This chain's CDR3 is CASSPTSAGETQYF. CDR3 sequence (DNA): TGCGCCAGCAGTCCTACTAGCGCCGGAGAGACCCAGTACTTC.